This T cell receptor (beta chain) is from a study of read filtering for tumor transcriptome and immune sequencing. The library was built from roughly 400 ng RNA with molecular barcoded adaptors for alpha/delta and beta/gamma chains. Each CDR3 protein is one row after TCRdb ran MiXCR on the reads. The top ten hold approximately 31% of the sample, which has 40,000 or so distinct CDR3 sequences, around 15% seen once. Study-wide results and limits: The sorted CD138-negative fraction was a mixed bone marrow immune population, not purified T cells. Compared with RNA-seq, IR-seq gave much higher clonotype depth and reliability.

V was trimmed by 5 bases and J by 3 bases, leaving 18 bases between them. The CDR3 totals 15 residues. Germline V gene lookup returns CDR1 SQVTM and CDR2 ANQGSEA. In its sample, this clonotype was seen many times. The antigen is not known. The sample comprised a population of CD138-negative cells sorted from bone marrow. The J gene is TRBJ2-3, the V gene TRBV29-1; possible D gene TRBD1, 6 bases. The source is a donor older than 35 with multiple myeloma. This CDR3 reads CSVLLGVTGTDTQYF. The CDR3 nucleotides are TGCAGCGTTCTCCTAGGGGTTACAGGGACAGATACGCAGTATTTT.